The 15 T cell receptor beta chains given below trace back to one sample, sequenced in a study of cytomegalovirus exposure and HLA in healthy donors. PCR used 60 Vbeta primers and 13 Jbeta primers. This table comes from immunoSEQ multiplex PCR, and its TCRdb copy is limited to in-frame clones, with some not included. The sample has more than 130,000 clones, less than 85% seen once. Sequenced: PBMCs. Receptor source: a man in his forties in good health and CMV-seropositive.

The sample holds a few counts of this clone. This chain connects TRBV19 to TRBJ1-4; the match to TRBD1 covers 10 bases. V was pared by 6 bases and J by 7 bases, with 8 bases of the junction left unmatched. CDR1 is LNHDA, CDR2 SQIVND, per germline (reference sequence). This CDR3 region has 15 residues. The CDR3 spells CASSRTTGGVEKLFF. In DNA, the CDR3 is TGTGCCAGTAGCCGAACGACAGGGGGCGTTGAAAAACTGTTTTTT.

This clone was seen more than once but under ten times. This sequence joins TRBV28 and TRBJ1-2; no firm D call. V was clipped by 4 bases and J by 6 bases, with 6 bases between them. Germline CDR1 is MDHEN and CDR2 is SYDVKM. This CDR3 is 11 amino acids long. This CDR3 is CASSSSHGYTF. CDR3 coding DNA: TGTGCCAGCAGTTCAAGCCATGGCTACACCTTC.

V and J are TRBV6-6 and TRBJ2-7; D perhaps matches TRBD1 (5 bases). V dropped 6 bases and J dropped 2 bases, with 11 bases sitting between them. The CDR3 spans 13 residues. The germline gives CDR1 MNHNY, CDR2 SVGAGI (reference sequence). The CDR3 here is CASRGELTYEQYF. The CDR3 DNA follows: TGTGCCAGCAGAGGGGAATTAACCTACGAGCAGTACTTC.

The chain links TRBV9 to TRBJ2-7; tentatively, D is TRBD2 (6 bases). This CDR3 has 14 amino acids. The germline V and J ends were trimmed by 0 bases and 2 bases, with 9 bases remaining between them. Germline assignment: CDR1 SGDLS and CDR2 YYNGEE. CDR3 sequence (DNA): TGTGCCAGCAGCGTAGTAGCGGAAGCCTACGAGCAGTACTTC. Protein sequence: CASSVVAEAYEQYF.

The chain recombines TRBV5-1 with TRBJ2-3, with 14 bases that match TRBD2. Germline loops: CDR1 SGHRS, CDR2 YFSETQ. J gave up 8 bases and V 4 bases, and 3 bases lay outside the gene matches. The CDR3 is 14 residues long. CDR3 in amino acids: CASSNGTSGSTQYF. In nucleotides, the CDR3 is TGCGCCAGCAGCAACGGGACTAGCGGGAGTACGCAGTATTTT.

The CDR3: CASSYSIGQPQHF. Written as DNA, the CDR3 is TGTGCCAGCAGTTACTCGATCGGTCAGCCCCAGCATTTT. This chain uses TRBV6-5 with TRBJ1-5; D is ambiguous. Looked up from germline, CDR1 is MNHEY and CDR2 is SVGAGI. V lost 0 bases and J lost 6, with 6 bases in between. This CDR3 region has 13 residues.

This chain uses TRBV10-3 with TRBJ2-5; 9 bases line up with TRBD1. CDR1 is ENHRY and CDR2 is SYGVKD in the germline V gene. Losses at the gene ends were 10 bases for V and 4 bases for J; bases not matched to a gene: 4. The CDR3 is 12 residues long. The CDR3 sequence is CATGTGRETQYF. The CDR3 region has the DNA TGTGCCACCGGGACAGGGAGAGAGACCCAGTACTTC.

The rearrangement joins TRBV19 to TRBJ1-5, with TRBD1 matching over 9 bases. Trimming at V came to 4 bases and at J to 6 bases, leaving 4 bases not matched to a gene. The CDR3 is 14 residues long. Germline CDR1 reads LNHDA; CDR2 reads SQIVND (reference sequence). The CDR3 reads CASSNRGLGQPQHF. CDR3 coding DNA: TGTGCCAGTAGTAACAGGGGGCTAGGTCAGCCCCAGCATTTT. The entire variable domain, with the rest obtained from reference TRBV19 and TRBJ1-5, is as follows: DGGITQSPKYLFRKEGQNVTLSCEQNLNHDAMYWYRQDPGQGLRLIYYSQIVNDFQKGDIAEGYSVSREKKESFPLTVTSAQKNPTAFYLCASSNRGLGQPQHFGDGTRLSIL.

V usage is TRBV15 and J usage is TRBJ2-2; D is unresolved. V lost 5 bases and J 1 base, leaving 8 bases between the germline ends. Germline assignment: CDR1 LNHNV and CDR2 YYDKDF (reference sequence). The CDR3 spans 14 residues. In DNA form, the CDR3 reads TGTGCCACCAGCCCCTCTTGGAACACCGGGGAGCTGTTTTTT. It codes for CATSPSWNTGELFF.

This clone was seen a handful of times. The genes are TRBV2 and TRBJ1-1; no firm D call. Germline V CDR1 and CDR2: SNHLY, FYNNEI. V lost 4 bases and J 2 bases, leaving 8 bases between the germline ends. The CDR3 loop spans 13 amino acids. CDR3 sequence (DNA): TGTGCCAGCAGTGTTCAGGTAAACACTGAAGCTTTCTTT. This gives the protein CASSVQVNTEAFF.

The chain couples TRBV4-1 to TRBJ1-1; 9 bases agree with TRBD1. This CDR3 has 17 residues. Germline assignment: CDR1 MGHRA and CDR2 YSYEKL. The V gene end was trimmed by 4 bases and the J gene end by 7 bases; junction bases not matched to a gene: 16. The DNA for the CDR3 is TGCGCCAGCAGCCCCGCAATCCTCACCGGACAGGGGTTTGAAGCTTTCTTT. Translated: CASSPAILTGQGFEAFF.

The chain employs TRBV19 and TRBJ1-3, with D possibly TRBD1 on 6 matching bases. Germline V gene data show CDR1 as LNHDA and CDR2 as SQIVND (reference sequence). Deletions cut 4 bases from V and 5 bases from J, with 12 bases between. The length of the CDR3 is 14 residues. CDR3 region: CASSKNRDRNTIYF. The DNA of the CDR3 is TGTGCCAGTAGTAAAAACCGGGACAGAAACACCATATATTTT.

The chain recombines TRBV27 with TRBJ1-1; D is ambiguous. The germline V gene encodes CDR1 MNHEY and CDR2 SMNVEV (reference sequence). Trimming removed 3 bases at V and 3 bases at J, with 20 bases between. The CDR3 is made up of 17 amino acids. The chain's CDR3 is CASSLRNRALMDTEAFF. The CDR3 DNA reads TGTGCCAGCAGTTTGCGAAACAGAGCCCTCATGGACACTGAAGCTTTCTTT.

This clone has just one count. The V call is TRBV19, the J call TRBJ2-2; TRBD2 aligns across 10 bases. Trimming at V came to 5 bases and at J to 0 bases, leaving 6 bases not matched to a gene. CDR3 size: 17 residues. Germline V CDR1 and CDR2: LNHDA, SQIVND (reference sequence). Here the CDR3 reads CASSLASGSANTGELFF. CDR3 DNA sequence: TGTGCCAGTAGTTTGGCTAGCGGGAGCGCGAACACCGGGGAGCTGTTTTTT.

This chain links TRBV5-6 with TRBJ2-7; TRBD1 is a possible D gene (5 bases). From germline, CDR1 is SGHDT and CDR2 YYEEEE. The V end was cut by 4 bases, the J end by 0 bases, with 11 bases between. The CDR3 extends over 14 amino acids. CDR3: CASSPLRGSYEQYF. CDR3 in DNA: TGTGCCAGCAGCCCCCTTAGGGGCTCCTACGAGCAGTACTTC. The entire variable domain, with the rest obtained from reference TRBV5-6 and TRBJ2-7, is as follows: DAGVTQSPTHLIKTRGQQVTLRCSPKSGHDTVSWYQQALGQGPQFIFQYYEEEERQRGNFPDRFSGHQFPNYSSELNVNALLLGDSALYLCASSPLRGSYEQYFGPGTRLTVT.